Below, 29 T cell receptor beta chains from the same sample are listed, as sequenced in a study of Graves' ophthalmopathy and Graves' hyperthyroidism. Researchers took RNA transcripts and amplified TCR beta CDR3 regions from them. An initial RT-PCR round employing HTBI primers preceded a second-round multiplex PCR. TCRdb reanalysed the multiplex PCR reads using MiXCR and keeps one entry per CDR3 protein. The sample has hundreds of thousands of distinct CDR3 sequences, 20% to 25% seen once. Sequencing was performed on peripheral blood. The receptors originated from a woman between 18 and 29 years old with stable Graves' hyperthyroidism.

This clonotype was observed at least ten times. The V and J genes are TRBV11-2 and TRBJ2-7; D is unclear. Trimming shortened V by 0 bases and J by 8 bases, and 14 bases separated the two germline ends. From germline, CDR1 is SGHAT and CDR2 FQNNGV. The CDR3 totals 14 residues. CDR3 loop: CASSLEADAPQQYF. CDR3 bases: TGTGCCAGCAGCTTAGAAGCCGACGCCCCACAGCAGTACTTC.

This clonotype came up many times. This chain joins TRBV19 and TRBJ2-2, with 7 positions matching TRBD1. The germline V gene encodes CDR1 LNHDA and CDR2 SQIVND (reference sequence). V shed 6 bases and J 4 bases; nucleotides not matched to a gene: 8. CDR3 size: 15 residues. The CDR3 is CASSRQGKSTGELFF. DNA for the CDR3: TGTGCCAGTAGCAGACAGGGAAAAAGCACCGGGGAGCTGTTTTTT.

This clonotype was counted only a few times. V and J are TRBV11-3 and TRBJ1-1; TRBD1 might be the D (5 bases). Per the germline V gene, CDR1 is SGHNT and CDR2 is YENEEA. This CDR3 spans 15 amino acids. V lost 3 bases, J lost 0 bases, and 11 bases lay in between. CDR3 in amino acids: CASSLGVEVNTEAFF. CDR3 DNA sequence: TGTGCCAGCAGCTTGGGGGTAGAAGTGAACACTGAAGCTTTCTTT.

Ten or more counts support this clonotype. V is TRBV6-1 and J is TRBJ2-1; 9 bases match TRBD2. Trimming took 6 bases from V and 2 from J; bases not matched to a gene: 8. This CDR3 spans 16 amino acids. Germline CDR1 is MNHNS and CDR2 is SASEGT. The CDR3 coding sequence is TGTGCCAGCAGGGATAGAGCGGGAGGCCCCTACAATGAGCAGTTCTTC. It translates to CASRDRAGGPYNEQFF.

This clonotype was detected ten times or more. This sequence joins TRBV15 and TRBJ2-7, with TRBD2 matching over 13 bases. The CDR3 covers 14 residues. Germline V gene sequence: CDR1 LNHNV, CDR2 YYDKDF (reference sequence). V lost 5 bases to trimming and J lost 4 bases; unmatched junction nucleotides: 2. The CDR3 DNA reads as TGTGCCACCAGCGGGGGACTAGCGGGGTACGAGCAGTACTTC. Residues: CATSGGLAGYEQYF.

This clonotype was picked up many times. This chain links TRBV25-1 with TRBJ2-7; D might be TRBD2 (5 bases). V was clipped by 4 bases and J by 3 bases, with 13 bases between them. This CDR3 has 14 amino acids. Germline-derived CDR1 and CDR2 are MGHDK and SYGVNS. The DNA for the CDR3 is TGTGCCAGCAGTGTACAGAAAGGGAGCTACGAGCAGTACTTC. It is translated as CASSVQKGSYEQYF.

The genes are TRBV6-5 and TRBJ2-2, with D tentatively TRBD1 (6 bases). V shed 4 bases and J shed 5 bases, with 20 bases lying between them. Germline values: CDR1 MNHEY, CDR2 SVGAGI. The CDR3 covers 17 residues. Here the CDR3 DNA reads TGTGCCAGCAGTTTCCGGACAGCCCAAGATATGACCGGGGAGCTGTTTTTT. This gives the protein CASSFRTAQDMTGELFF.

This clonotype was recorded at least ten times. The chain recombines TRBV12-3 or TRBV12-4 with TRBJ2-7; D is undetermined. The CDR3 length is 14 residues. V lost 4 bases and J 6 bases, leaving 16 bases between the germline ends. The CDR3 loop is CASSYMVETSEQYF. The CDR3 DNA is TGTGCCAGCAGTTACATGGTAGAGACTTCCGAGCAGTACTTC.

At least ten counts were recorded for this clonotype. The chain combines TRBV12-3 or TRBV12-4 with TRBJ2-5, with D tentatively TRBD1 or TRBD2 (5 bases each). The ends were cut back, 4 bases at V and 1 base at J, with 13 bases in the middle. This CDR3 is built from 15 residues. The DNA of the CDR3 is TGTGCCAGCAGTTCTCCAGGGAGAGGCCAAGAGACCCAGTACTTC. Translated, it gives CASSSPGRGQETQYF.

This clonotype was found a few times. The V gene is TRBV4-3, the J gene TRBJ2-1; TRBD2 agrees at 12 bases. Trimming at V came to 3 bases and at J to 8 bases, leaving 20 bases not matched to a gene. Germline V gives CDR1 LGHNA, CDR2 YSLEER. This CDR3 has 20 amino acids. The chain's CDR3 is CASSHRFPPVSSGRADEQFF. The CDR3 region has the DNA TGCGCCAGCAGCCACCGCTTCCCCCCAGTATCTAGCGGGAGGGCCGATGAGCAGTTCTTC.

This clonotype occurred many times. V is TRBV11-2 and J is TRBJ1-2; D is undetermined. This CDR3 is built from 14 residues. Germline assignment: CDR1 SGHAT and CDR2 FQNNGV. The V and J ends lost 1 base and 0 bases respectively, with 6 bases between them. The CDR3 DNA follows: TGTGCCAGCAGCTTAGGCAGATCTAACTATGGCTACACCTTC. Its protein product is CASSLGRSNYGYTF.

This clonotype was counted only a few times. The chain carries TRBV6-5 and TRBJ2-5; D is possibly TRBD1 (5 bases). The V end lost 4 bases, the J end lost 2 bases, and 8 bases lay between the germline ends. Germline CDR1 reads MNHEY; CDR2 reads SVGAGI. This CDR3 contains 13 residues. Here the CDR3 reads CASSWKGQETQYF. In DNA form, the CDR3 reads TGTGCCAGCAGTTGGAAGGGGCAAGAGACCCAGTACTTC.

As concerns this clonotype: A read error may be the cause here, since a much bigger clone is one base away. V usage is TRBV6-2 or TRBV6-3 and J usage is TRBJ2-7; tentatively, D is TRBD2 (6 bases). Looked up from germline, CDR1 is MNHEY and CDR2 is SVGEGT. This CDR3 is 15 amino acids long. CDR3 coding DNA: TGTGCCAACAGCCCCGGACGCGATCCCACCCGGGAGCAGGACTTC. Translating gives CANSPGRDPTREQDF.

This clonotype was found many times. The V gene is TRBV27, the J gene TRBJ1-2; TRBD1 matches at 7 bases. The CDR3 contains 15 residues. V lost 8 bases to trimming and J lost 6 bases; unmatched junction nucleotides: 15. Germline V CDR1 and CDR2: MNHEY, SMNVEV (reference sequence). As DNA, the CDR3 is TGTGCCAGCCGCGAAAATACAGGGGTCCGAAATGGCTACACCTTC. It translates to CASRENTGVRNGYTF.

This clonotype was counted ten times or more. The chain is built from TRBV20-1 and TRBJ2-7; D might be TRBD1 (6 bases). The CDR3 runs 12 residues. CDR1 is DFQATT, CDR2 SNEGSKA, per germline (reference sequence). V was pared by 6 bases and J by 2 bases, with 11 bases between. The chain's CDR3 is CSADSLTYEQYF. Written as DNA, the CDR3 is TGCAGTGCGGACAGCCTAACCTACGAGCAGTACTTC.

This clonotype was detected many times. V and J are TRBV6-6 and TRBJ1-5, with a weak D call TRBD1 (5 bases). The CDR3 length is 19 residues. Trimming pared 6 bases from V and 0 bases from J, leaving 24 bases between. Germline CDR1 MNHNY, CDR2 SVGAGI (reference sequence). CDR3 amino acids: CASRISRDSTWNSNQPQHF. The CDR3 DNA is TGTGCCAGCAGGATATCCAGAGACAGCACCTGGAATAGCAATCAGCCCCAGCATTTT.

The rearrangement uses TRBV5-1 and TRBJ2-5; TRBD1 might be the D (6 bases). The CDR3 covers 13 residues. The V end lost 5 bases, the J end lost 0 bases, and 8 bases lay between the germline ends. The germline V gene encodes CDR1 SGHRS and CDR2 YFSETQ. Written as DNA, the CDR3 is TGCGCCAGCAGAAGACAGGACCAAGAGACCCAGTACTTC. This gives the protein CASRRQDQETQYF.

This clonotype was detected ten times or more. Sequence at one end of the junction differs from germline and may be a read error. The J gene is TRBJ1-1, the V gene TRBV5-1, with 10 positions matching TRBD1. In germline, CDR1 is SGHRS, CDR2 YFSETQ. There are 14 residues in the CDR3. The CDR3 reads CASSLRTGGTEAFF. The CDR3 DNA follows: TGTGCCAGCAGCTTAAGGACAGGGGGGACTGAAGCTTTCTTT.

This clonotype was seen a few times. The chain joins TRBV20-1 to TRBJ2-7; maybe TRBD2 (5 bases). The CDR3 is made up of 11 amino acids. Germline-derived CDR1 and CDR2 are DFQATT and SNEGSKA (reference sequence). Deletions cut 6 bases from V and 3 bases from J, with 9 bases between. The CDR3 DNA is TGCAGTGCGCCCGGGGTCTACGAGCAGTACTTC. It yields the protein CSAPGVYEQYF.

Ten or more counts support this clonotype. The chain recombines TRBV27 with TRBJ1-2, with D possibly being TRBD1 (6 bases). CDR1 is MNHEY and CDR2 is SMNVEV in the germline V gene (reference sequence). Deletions cut 7 bases from V and 3 bases from J, with 15 bases between. The CDR3 is made up of 14 amino acids. The CDR3 DNA reads TGTGCCAGCACCCCCCGGGGGGGCTACTATGGCTACACCTTC. Amino acids: CASTPRGGYYGYTF.

This clonotype was observed many times. V is TRBV30 and J is TRBJ1-1; D gene ambiguous. Germline assignment: CDR1 GTSNPN and CDR2 SVGIG (reference sequence). The CDR3 is made up of 13 amino acids. The V end was cut by 0 bases, the J end by 2 bases, with 7 bases between. The CDR3 sequence: CAWSVGSNTEAFF. CDR3 nucleotides: TGTGCCTGGAGTGTCGGGAGTAACACTGAAGCTTTCTTT.

The chain uses TRBV6-1 and TRBJ2-7; unclear D gene. Germline CDR1 is MNHNS and CDR2 is SASEGT. Trimming shortened V by 6 bases and J by 2 bases, and 11 bases separated the two germline ends. CDR3 length equals 13 residues. The chain's CDR3 is CASRIHGTYEQYF. The CDR3 DNA reads as TGTGCCAGCAGGATCCATGGGACCTACGAGCAGTACTTC.

This clonotype was seen a few times. The gene calls are TRBV4-2 and TRBJ2-7; no definite D call. The CDR3 extends over 13 amino acids. V was pared by 2 bases and J by 0 bases, with 5 bases between. Germline V CDR1 and CDR2: LGHNA, YNFKEQ. CDR3 sequence (DNA): TGTGCCAGCAGCCAACAGGTCTCCTACGAGCAGTACTTC. Amino acids: CASSQQVSYEQYF.

The gene calls are TRBV20-1 and TRBJ2-2; 10 nucleotides agree with TRBD2. CDR3 length equals 14 residues. Germline V lookup: CDR1 DFQATT, CDR2 SNEGSKA (reference sequence). The V gene end was trimmed by 5 bases and the J gene end by 6 bases; junction bases not matched to a gene: 6. CDR3 nucleotides: TGCAGTGCTCCGTTTCTAGCGGGAGCCGGGGAGCTGTTTTTT. This gives the protein CSAPFLAGAGELFF.

This chain links TRBV6-5 with TRBJ1-2; D possibly corresponds to TRBD1 (6 bases). Germline-derived CDR1 and CDR2 are MNHEY and SVGAGI. The CDR3 has 17 amino acids. With 0 bases removed from V and 4 bases from J, the gap between germline ends came to 18 bases. CDR3 region: CASSYSGVDRPLYGYTF. The CDR3 region has the DNA TGTGCCAGCAGTTACTCTGGGGTCGACAGGCCCCTCTATGGCTACACCTTC.

At least ten counts were recorded for this clonotype. The rearrangement joins TRBV7-8 to TRBJ2-7; 9 nucleotides match TRBD2. Germline V lookup: CDR1 SGHVS, CDR2 FQNEAQ. V lost 1 base to trimming and J lost 0 bases; unmatched junction nucleotides: 4. The CDR3 has 16 residues. In DNA form, the CDR3 reads TGTGCCAGCAGCTTAGGTATTAGCGGGAGCTCCTACGAGCAGTACTTC. It translates to CASSLGISGSSYEQYF.

At least ten counts were recorded for this clonotype. This chain joins TRBV6-4 and TRBJ1-5; TRBD1 might be the D (6 bases). CDR3 length: 13 residues. CDR1 and CDR2 (germline): MRHNA, SNTAGT. Trimming removed 5 bases from V and 4 bases from J, with 9 bases in between. The CDR3 DNA follows: TGTGCCAGCAGTCGACAGGCGAATCAGCCCCAGCATTTT. It is translated as CASSRQANQPQHF.

The V and J genes are TRBV6-1 and TRBJ1-6; D ambiguous. Trimming cost V 8 bases and J 6 bases, with 11 bases left between them. This CDR3 has 13 residues. CDR1 is MNHNS and CDR2 is SASEGT in the germline V gene. In nucleotides, the CDR3 is TGTGCCAGCTGGCTGAGCGGTAATTCACCCCTCCACTTT. Amino acid sequence: CASWLSGNSPLHF.

The chain employs TRBV18 and TRBJ1-2; TRBD1 is a possible D gene (6 bases). This CDR3 has 14 amino acids. The germline CDR1 and CDR2 sequences are KGHSH and LQKENI. Trimming pared 1 base from V and 6 bases from J, leaving 12 bases between. CDR3 coding DNA: TGTGCCAGCTCACCACGACCGGGGGGCGATGGCTACACCTTC. Its translation: CASSPRPGGDGYTF.